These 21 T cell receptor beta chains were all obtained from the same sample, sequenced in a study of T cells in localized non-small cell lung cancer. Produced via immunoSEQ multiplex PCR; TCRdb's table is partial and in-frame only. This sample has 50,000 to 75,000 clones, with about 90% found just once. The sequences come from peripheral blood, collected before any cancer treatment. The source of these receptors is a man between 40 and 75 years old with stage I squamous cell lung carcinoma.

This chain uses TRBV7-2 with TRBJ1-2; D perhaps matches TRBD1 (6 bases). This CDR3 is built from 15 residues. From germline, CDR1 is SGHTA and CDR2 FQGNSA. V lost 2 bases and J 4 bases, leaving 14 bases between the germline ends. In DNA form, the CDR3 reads TGTGCCAGCAGCTTAAGAGGACAGAATAGCTATGGCTACACCTTC. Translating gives CASSLRGQNSYGYTF. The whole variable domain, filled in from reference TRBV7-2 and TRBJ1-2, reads GAGVSQSPSNKVTEKGKDVELRCDPISGHTALYWYRQSLGQGLEFLIYFQGNSAPDKSGLPSDRFSAERTGGSVSTLTIQRTQQEDSAVYLCASSLRGQNSYGYTFGSGTRLTVV.

The CDR3 loop reads CSASNQETQYF. CDR3 DNA: TGCAGTGCTAGTAACCAAGAGACCCAGTACTTC. The gene calls are TRBV20-1 and TRBJ2-5; D not resolved. CDR3 size: 11 residues. Trimming left V 3 bases short and J 0 bases short, with 2 bases between. The germline CDR1 and CDR2 sequences are DFQATT and SNEGSKA (reference sequence).

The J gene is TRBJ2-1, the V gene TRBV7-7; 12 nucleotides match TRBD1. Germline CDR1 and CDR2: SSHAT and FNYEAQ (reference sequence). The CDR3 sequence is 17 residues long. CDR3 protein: CASPTGTGGGGCNEQFF. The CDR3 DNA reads TGTGCTAGCCCAACCGGGACAGGGGGCGGCGGGTGCAATGAGCAGTTCTTC.

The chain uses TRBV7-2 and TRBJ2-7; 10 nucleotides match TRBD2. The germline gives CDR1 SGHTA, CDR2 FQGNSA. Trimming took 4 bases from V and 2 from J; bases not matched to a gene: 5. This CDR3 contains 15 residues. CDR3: CASSSSGSGTYEQYF. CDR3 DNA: TGTGCCAGCAGCTCTAGCGGGAGCGGCACCTACGAGCAGTACTTC.

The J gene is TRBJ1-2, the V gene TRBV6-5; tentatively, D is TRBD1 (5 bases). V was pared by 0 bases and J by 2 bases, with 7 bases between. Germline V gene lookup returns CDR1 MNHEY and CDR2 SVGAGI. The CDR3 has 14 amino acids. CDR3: CASSYSGANYGYTF. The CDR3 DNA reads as TGTGCCAGCAGTTACTCAGGGGCCAACTATGGCTACACCTTC.

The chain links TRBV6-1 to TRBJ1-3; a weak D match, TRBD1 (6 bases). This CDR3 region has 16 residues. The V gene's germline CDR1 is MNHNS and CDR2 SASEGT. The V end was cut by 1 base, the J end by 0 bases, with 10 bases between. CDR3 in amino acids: CASSEGTAFSGNTIYF. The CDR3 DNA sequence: TGTGCCAGCAGTGAAGGGACAGCCTTCTCTGGAAACACCATATATTTT.

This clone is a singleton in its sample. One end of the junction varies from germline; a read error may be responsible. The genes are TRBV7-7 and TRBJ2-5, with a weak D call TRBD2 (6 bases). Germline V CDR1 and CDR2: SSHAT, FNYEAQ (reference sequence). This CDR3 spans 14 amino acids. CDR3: CASSSGTSQETQYF. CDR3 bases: TGTGCTAGCAGCTCCGGGACTTCCCAAGAGACCCAGTACTTC.

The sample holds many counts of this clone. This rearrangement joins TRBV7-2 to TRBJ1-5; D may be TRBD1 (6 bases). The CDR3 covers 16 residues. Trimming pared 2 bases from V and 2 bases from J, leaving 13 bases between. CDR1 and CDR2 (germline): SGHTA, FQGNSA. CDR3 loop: CASSLKGVDGNQPQHF. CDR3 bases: TGTGCCAGCAGCTTAAAGGGGGTGGACGGCAATCAGCCCCAGCATTTT.

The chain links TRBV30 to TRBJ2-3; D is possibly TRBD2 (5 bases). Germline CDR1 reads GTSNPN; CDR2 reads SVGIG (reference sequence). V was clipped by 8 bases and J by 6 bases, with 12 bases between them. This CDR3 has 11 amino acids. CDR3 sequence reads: CAGGPRDTQYF. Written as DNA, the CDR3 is TGTGCCGGAGGCCCGAGGGATACGCAGTATTTT.

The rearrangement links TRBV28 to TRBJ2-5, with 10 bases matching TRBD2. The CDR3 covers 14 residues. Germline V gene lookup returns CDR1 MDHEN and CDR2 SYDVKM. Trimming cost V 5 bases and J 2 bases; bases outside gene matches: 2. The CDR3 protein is CASSRTSGQETQYF. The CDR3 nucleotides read TGTGCCAGCAGTCGGACTAGCGGTCAAGAGACCCAGTACTTC.

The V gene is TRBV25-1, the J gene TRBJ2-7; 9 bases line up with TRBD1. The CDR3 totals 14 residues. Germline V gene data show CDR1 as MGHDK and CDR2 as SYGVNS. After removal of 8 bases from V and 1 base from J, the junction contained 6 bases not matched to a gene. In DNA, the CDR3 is TGTGCCAGCTCCAGACAGGGGGGGTCCTACGAGCAGTACTTC. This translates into CASSRQGGSYEQYF.

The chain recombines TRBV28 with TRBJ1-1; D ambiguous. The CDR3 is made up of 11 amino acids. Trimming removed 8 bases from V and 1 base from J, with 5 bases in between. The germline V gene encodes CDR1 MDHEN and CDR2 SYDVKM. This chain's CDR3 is CASDKNTEAFF. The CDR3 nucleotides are TGTGCCAGCGACAAGAACACTGAAGCTTTCTTT.

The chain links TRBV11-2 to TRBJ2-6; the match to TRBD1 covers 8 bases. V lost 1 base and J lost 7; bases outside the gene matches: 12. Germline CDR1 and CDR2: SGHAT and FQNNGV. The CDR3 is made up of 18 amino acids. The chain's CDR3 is CASSLVFRGRIGANVLTF. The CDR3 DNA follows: TGTGCCAGCAGCTTAGTTTTCAGGGGGCGGATAGGAGCCAACGTCCTGACTTTC.

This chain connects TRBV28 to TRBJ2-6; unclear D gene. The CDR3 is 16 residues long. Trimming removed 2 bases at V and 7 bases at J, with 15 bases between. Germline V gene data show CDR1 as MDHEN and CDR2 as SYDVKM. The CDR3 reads CASSLPISSNANVLTF. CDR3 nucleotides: TGTGCCAGCAGTTTACCCATTAGCTCCAACGCCAACGTCCTGACTTTC.

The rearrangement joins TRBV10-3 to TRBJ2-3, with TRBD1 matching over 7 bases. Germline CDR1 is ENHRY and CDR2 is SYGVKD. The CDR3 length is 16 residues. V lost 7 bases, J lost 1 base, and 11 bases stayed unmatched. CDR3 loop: CAITQIGGHGTDTQYF. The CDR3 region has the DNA TGTGCCATCACGCAAATAGGGGGCCACGGCACAGATACGCAGTATTTT.

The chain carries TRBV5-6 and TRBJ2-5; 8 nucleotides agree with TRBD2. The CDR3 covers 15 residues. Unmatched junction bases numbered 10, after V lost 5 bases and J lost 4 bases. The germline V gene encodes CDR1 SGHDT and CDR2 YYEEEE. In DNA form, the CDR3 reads TGTGCCAGCAGTCCACCAGCGGGAGTTCTAGAGACCCAGTACTTC. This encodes CASSPPAGVLETQYF.

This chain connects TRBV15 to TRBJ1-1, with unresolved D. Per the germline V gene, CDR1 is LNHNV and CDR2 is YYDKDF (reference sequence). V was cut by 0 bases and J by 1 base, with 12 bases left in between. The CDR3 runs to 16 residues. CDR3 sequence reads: CATSRDLETPNTEAFF. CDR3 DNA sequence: TGTGCCACCAGCAGAGATCTGGAGACACCGAACACTGAAGCTTTCTTT.

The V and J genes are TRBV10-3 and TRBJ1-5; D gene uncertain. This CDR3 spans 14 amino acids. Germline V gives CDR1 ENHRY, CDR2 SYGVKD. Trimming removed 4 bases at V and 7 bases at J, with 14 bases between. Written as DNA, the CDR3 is TGTGCCATCAGTGGGTCTCTAAAGGAACAGCCCCAGCATTTT. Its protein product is CAISGSLKEQPQHF.

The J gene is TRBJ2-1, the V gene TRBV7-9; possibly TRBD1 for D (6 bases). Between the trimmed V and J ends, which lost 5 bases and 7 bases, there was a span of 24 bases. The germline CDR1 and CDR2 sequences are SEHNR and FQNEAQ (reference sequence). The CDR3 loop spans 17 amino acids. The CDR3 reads CASSRAQDRSRLNEQFF. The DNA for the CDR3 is TGTGCCAGCAGCCGAGCCCAAGACAGGTCACGGTTGAATGAGCAGTTCTTC.

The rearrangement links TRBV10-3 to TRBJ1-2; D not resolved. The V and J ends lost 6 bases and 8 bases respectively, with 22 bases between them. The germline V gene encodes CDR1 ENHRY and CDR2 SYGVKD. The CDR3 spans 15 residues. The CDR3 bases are TGTGCCATCAGCTCTCGGAGTGAGACAACTGGCGGCTACACCTTC. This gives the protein CAISSRSETTGGYTF.

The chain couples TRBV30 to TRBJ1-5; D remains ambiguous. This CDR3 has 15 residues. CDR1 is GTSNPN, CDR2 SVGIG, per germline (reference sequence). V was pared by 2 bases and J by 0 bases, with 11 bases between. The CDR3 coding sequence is TGTGCCTGGAGTCCGGGATTTTATAGCAATCAGCCCCAGCATTTT. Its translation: CAWSPGFYSNQPQHF.